This entry lists 15 T cell receptor beta chains sequenced from one sample in a study of blood T cell repertoires in COVID-19. Here immunoSEQ multiplex PCR was the method, and the copy in TCRdb shows in-frame clones only, minus some. The sample lists tens of thousands of clones, around four fifths occurring once. Sequencing input: peripheral blood. Every receptor here comes from a human donor in a cohort sampled during active COVID-19.

This sequence joins TRBV4-1 and TRBJ1-1, with 7 positions matching TRBD1. This CDR3 region has 17 residues. Germline V CDR1 and CDR2: MGHRA, YSYEKL. Trimming cost V 0 bases and J 0 bases; bases outside gene matches: 7. The CDR3 region has the DNA TGCGCCAGCAGCCAAGAAGAAATAGGGGGCATGAACACTGAAGCTTTCTTT. Its translation: CASSQEEIGGMNTEAFF.

J is TRBJ1-1 and V is TRBV11-2; D is possibly TRBD1 (5 bases). Looked up from germline, CDR1 is SGHAT and CDR2 is FQNNGV. Trimming took off 4 bases at V and 4 bases at J, with 13 bases between the two ends. This CDR3 spans 14 amino acids. For the CDR3, the DNA is TGTGCCAGCAGCTCCAGCTCGCAGGGCACTGAAGCTTTCTTT. Encoded protein: CASSSSSQGTEAFF.

The rearrangement uses TRBV5-1 and TRBJ2-3, with 10 bases aligning to TRBD2. Looked up from germline, CDR1 is SGHRS and CDR2 is YFSETQ. The J segment lost 11 bases and the V segment lost 0 bases, leaving 12 bases of the junction unmatched. There are 16 residues in the CDR3. CDR3 protein: CASSLAGSGRLVKQYF. CDR3 sequence (DNA): TGCGCCAGCAGCTTGGCGGGTAGCGGGAGGCTCGTGAAGCAGTATTTT.

This clone was seen a few times. The V gene is TRBV28, the J gene TRBJ1-1, with D unresolved. CDR3 length equals 16 residues. Germline V gene lookup returns CDR1 MDHEN and CDR2 SYDVKM. V lost 3 bases to trimming and J lost 2 bases, with 16 bases between them. CDR3 nucleotides: TGTGCCAGCAGTTTTAGAGGTGTTGGTCACAACACTGAAGCTTTCTTT. It specifies CASSFRGVGHNTEAFF.

The chain links TRBV5-1 to TRBJ2-3, with 11 bases that match TRBD2. Germline V gene lookup returns CDR1 SGHRS and CDR2 YFSETQ. Trimming removed 4 bases from V and 0 bases from J; junction bases left unmatched: 13. The length of the CDR3 is 19 residues. Here the CDR3 reads CASSRRGTSGGPSTDTQYF. CDR3 sequence (DNA): TGCGCCAGCAGCCGGCGGGGTACTAGCGGGGGCCCTAGCACAGATACGCAGTATTTT. The variable domain in full, completed from reference TRBV5-1 and TRBJ2-3, reads KAGVTQTPRYLIKTRGQQVTLSCSPISGHRSVSWYQQTPGQGLQFLFEYFSETQRNKGNFPGRFSGRQFSNSRSEMNVSTLELGDSALYLCASSRRGTSGGPSTDTQYFGPGTRLTVL.

V and J are TRBV4-3 and TRBJ2-3; perhaps TRBD2 as D (5 bases). Trimming took off 3 bases at V and 5 bases at J, with 6 bases between the two ends. Germline CDR1 LGHNA, CDR2 YSLEER. The CDR3 spans 12 residues. The CDR3 sequence is CASSHGGDTQYF. CDR3 nucleotides: TGCGCCAGCAGCCACGGAGGAGATACGCAGTATTTT.

V gene TRBV5-1 combines with J gene TRBJ1-1; D gene unclear. The CDR3 has 13 amino acids. V was clipped by 3 bases and J by 1 base, with 7 bases between them. Germline V gene lookup returns CDR1 SGHRS and CDR2 YFSETQ. In nucleotides, the CDR3 is TGCGCCAGCAGCTCAGCAGGGAACACTGAAGCTTTCTTT. Amino acid sequence: CASSSAGNTEAFF.

The chain recombines TRBV5-6 with TRBJ1-2, with 8 bases aligning to TRBD1. With 2 bases clipped from V and 0 bases from J, the junction kept 6 bases outside the gene matches. The CDR3 spans 16 residues. Germline values: CDR1 SGHDT, CDR2 YYEEEE. The CDR3 spells CASSLTGTGPNYGYTF. Here the CDR3 DNA reads TGTGCCAGCAGCTTAACCGGGACAGGACCTAACTATGGCTACACCTTC.

In this sample, this clone turned up once. The chain is built from TRBV5-1 and TRBJ2-7, with 7 positions matching TRBD1. V shed 3 bases, J shed 4 bases, and the junction held 13 bases outside the gene matches. The CDR3 contains 16 residues. The germline V gene has CDR1 SGHRS and CDR2 YFSETQ. The CDR3 coding sequence is TGCGCCAGCAGCTCTCCCAGACAGGGAAAAAGGTACGAGCAGTACTTC. Encoded protein: CASSSPRQGKRYEQYF.

The rearrangement joins TRBV7-2 to TRBJ2-3; no definite D call. The CDR3 has 14 amino acids. Deletions cut 5 bases from V and 1 base from J, with 10 bases between. Germline V gene sequence: CDR1 SGHTA, CDR2 FQGNSA. The CDR3 spells CASSHSWGTDTQYF. For the CDR3, the DNA is TGTGCCAGCAGCCATAGCTGGGGCACAGATACGCAGTATTTT.

The chain uses TRBV5-6 and TRBJ2-7, with D perhaps matching TRBD1 (6 bases). Trimming shortened V by 4 bases and J by 5 bases, and 13 bases separated the two germline ends. The germline V gene encodes CDR1 SGHDT and CDR2 YYEEEE. The CDR3 runs to 13 residues. DNA for the CDR3: TGTGCCAGCAGCGTCTTACAGGGTAACGAGCAGTACTTC. This gives the protein CASSVLQGNEQYF.

The CDR3: CACFYNEQFF. The CDR3 bases are TGTGCCTGCTTTTACAATGAGCAGTTCTTC. The chain joins TRBV30 to TRBJ2-1; D not certain. The CDR3 contains 10 residues. Germline V lookup: CDR1 GTSNPN, CDR2 SVGIG (reference sequence). With 6 bases removed from V and 4 bases from J, the gap between germline ends came to 4 bases.

This rearrangement joins TRBV4-3 to TRBJ1-5; TRBD1 is a possible D gene (5 bases). Germline V gene sequence: CDR1 LGHNA, CDR2 YSLEER. This CDR3 region has 14 residues. Trimming took off 0 bases at V and 7 bases at J, with 10 bases between the two ends. The CDR3 DNA reads as TGCGCCAGCAGCCAAGACAGGGCGAGCCAGCCCCAGCATTTT. Its protein product is CASSQDRASQPQHF.

The rearrangement joins TRBV11-2 to TRBJ2-6, with D perhaps TRBD1 (5 bases). The CDR3 is 15 residues long. V dropped 5 bases and J dropped 6 bases, with 14 bases sitting between them. CDR1 and CDR2 (germline): SGHAT, FQNNGV. CDR3 sequence reads: CASSPGQVMANVLTF. CDR3 coding DNA: TGTGCCAGCAGCCCAGGGCAGGTGATGGCCAACGTCCTGACTTTC.

This chain uses TRBV7-2 with TRBJ1-4; no firm D call. The CDR3 has 13 residues. Trimming removed 2 bases at V and 7 bases at J, with 8 bases between. Germline loops: CDR1 SGHTA, CDR2 FQGNSA. Here the CDR3 DNA reads TGTGCCAGCAGCTTAAACACGGGTGAAAAACTGTTTTTT. Protein sequence: CASSLNTGEKLFF.